The entry below gives a single T cell receptor (beta chain) sequence along with its context. The sample belongs to a study of shared clonotypes between healthy human individuals. Background on the study: Per-donor plates numbered three CD4 naive, three CD4 memory, two CD8 naive and one CD8 memory.

The trim removed 5 bases at V and 4 bases at J, leaving 11 bases unmatched. From germline, CDR1 is MNHEY and CDR2 SMNVEV (reference sequence). This CDR3 region has 16 residues. The table came from immunoSEQ multiplex PCR; TCRdb's copy has only in-frame clones and leaves some out. The sample contains roughly 1,500,000 clones, around 98% of which appear only once. This clonotype originated in a man younger than 40 in good health. The sample was naive CD4+ T cells sorted from blood. Subset here: CD45RA+ positively selected. The gene calls are TRBV27 and TRBJ2-1; 7 nucleotides match TRBD1. The CDR3 bases are TGTGCCAGCAGTCCCGCGGACAGGCCGGTTTACAATGAGCAGTTCTTC. Residues: CASSPADRPVYNEQFF.